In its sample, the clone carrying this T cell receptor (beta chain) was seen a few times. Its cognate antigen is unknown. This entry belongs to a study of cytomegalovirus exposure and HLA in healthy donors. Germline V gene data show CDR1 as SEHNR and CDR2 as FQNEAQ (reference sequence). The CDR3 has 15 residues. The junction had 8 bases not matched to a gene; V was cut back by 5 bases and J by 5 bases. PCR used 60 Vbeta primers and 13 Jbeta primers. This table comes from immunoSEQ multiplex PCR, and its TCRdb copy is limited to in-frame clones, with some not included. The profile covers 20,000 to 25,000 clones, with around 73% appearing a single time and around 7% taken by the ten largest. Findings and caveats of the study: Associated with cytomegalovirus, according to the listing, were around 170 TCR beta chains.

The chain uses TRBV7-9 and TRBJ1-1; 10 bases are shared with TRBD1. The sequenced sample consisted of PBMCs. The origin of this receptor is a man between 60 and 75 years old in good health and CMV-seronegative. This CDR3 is CASSNGQGVGTEAFF. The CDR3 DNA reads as TGTGCCAGCAGCAACGGACAGGGGGTTGGTACTGAAGCTTTCTTT.